This passage covers 26 T cell receptor beta chains from one sample sequenced in a study of PD-1 blockade in classical Hodgkin lymphoma (TCRdb year 2020). This specimen's time point label, per the study, means: newly diagnosed, previously untreated cHL patient sample. Using a Miltenyi CD4+ T cell isolation kit, CD4+ T cells were purified from thawed PBMCs through magnetic negative selection. Receptor libraries were prepared by the immunoSEQ multiplex PCR assay. TCRdb provides this immuneACCESS table in a form limited to in-frame rearrangements. Some clones are lacking; in checked studies, under half of them reflect an unresolved V gene, and why the rest are absent is not known. Counted in this sample were approximately 26,000 clones; about 90% of them appeared once. Together, the top ten hold about 0.55% of the sample. Sequenced material: CD4+ T cells from blood. The receptors originated from a human donor with classical Hodgkin lymphoma.

The chain combines TRBV25-1 with TRBJ2-1, with D possibly matching TRBD1 (6 bases). CDR3 length: 15 amino acids. Germline V gives CDR1 MGHDK, CDR2 SYGVNS. V lost 6 bases and J lost 6, with 18 bases in between. CDR3 DNA sequence: TGTGCCAGCAGGGATCAGGGGCGGGTAGTCAATGAGCAGTTCTTC. Translation: CASRDQGRVVNEQFF.

This clone appeared once. The rearrangement joins TRBV6-1 to TRBJ2-1; 15 bases align to TRBD2. The CDR3 runs 14 residues. V shed 4 bases and J 10 bases; nucleotides not matched to a gene: 2. The germline CDR1 and CDR2 sequences are MNHNS and SASEGT. In nucleotides, the CDR3 is TGTGCCAGCAGTGCGGGACTAGCGGGGGGAGAGCAGTTCTTC. It encodes CASSAGLAGGEQFF.

The gene calls are TRBV25-1 and TRBJ2-6; perhaps TRBD1 as D (5 bases). Per the germline V gene, CDR1 is MGHDK and CDR2 is SYGVNS. Trimming took 4 bases from V and 0 from J, leaving 13 bases between them. The CDR3 spans 17 residues. As DNA, the CDR3 is TGTGCCAGCAGTGCCAGGGTCCCCCGCTCTGGGGCCAACGTCCTGACTTTC. Translated, it gives CASSARVPRSGANVLTF.

The V call is TRBV5-4, the J call TRBJ1-2, with D possibly matching TRBD1 (5 bases). CDR1 SGHNT and CDR2 YYREEE come from the germline V gene (reference sequence). The CDR3 length is 13 residues. The V gene lost 6 bases and the J gene lost 4 bases, with 13 bases spanning the gap. In DNA form, the CDR3 reads TGTGCCAGCAAATCGGGGGGAGGCTATGGCTACACCTTC. Protein: CASKSGGGYGYTF. Looking up the rest from reference TRBV5-4 and TRBJ1-2 gives the full variable domain: ETGVTQSPTHLIKTRGQQVTLRCSSQSGHNTVSWYQQALGQGPQFIFQYYREEENGRGNFPPRFSGLQFPNYSSELNVNALELDDSALYLCASKSGGGYGYTFGSGTRLTVV.

V usage is TRBV11-3 and J usage is TRBJ2-1; perhaps D is TRBD1 or TRBD2 (7 bases each). Germline V gives CDR1 SGHNT, CDR2 YENEEA. The CDR3 sequence is 16 residues long. V gave up 3 bases and J gave up 6 bases, with 18 bases separating them. CDR3 in amino acids: CASSLLSRGGGNEQFF. The CDR3 nucleotides read TGTGCCAGCAGCTTGCTATCCAGGGGGGGCGGCAATGAGCAGTTCTTC.

The rearrangement links TRBV7-2 to TRBJ1-6, with no clear D. The CDR3 has 16 amino acids. The germline V gene encodes CDR1 SGHTA and CDR2 FQGNSA. V was cut by 7 bases and J by 0 bases, with 13 bases left in between. The CDR3 spells CASTPPGSSYNSPLHF. CDR3 DNA sequence: TGTGCCAGCACCCCCCCGGGGAGCTCCTATAATTCACCCCTCCACTTT.

This clone was seen once. The V gene is TRBV4-1, the J gene TRBJ2-5, with D perhaps matching TRBD2 (6 bases). CDR1 MGHRA and CDR2 YSYEKL come from the germline V gene. Trimming took 4 bases from V and 5 from J, leaving 11 bases between them. This CDR3 is 13 amino acids long. CDR3 DNA sequence: TGCGCCAGCAGCCGAATGAGCGGGGAGACCCAGTACTTC. Residues: CASSRMSGETQYF.

The chain links TRBV5-1 to TRBJ1-6, with 7 bases that match TRBD1. Germline-derived CDR1 and CDR2 are SGHRS and YFSETQ. The CDR3 covers 16 residues. Germline trimming cut 2 bases from V and 5 bases from J; bases unmatched to any gene: 7. The CDR3 here is CASSLTSGQNNSPLHF. CDR3 in DNA: TGCGCCAGCAGCTTAACGTCGGGACAGAATAATTCACCCCTCCACTTT. Complete variable domain (other parts from reference TRBV5-1 and TRBJ1-6): KAGVTQTPRYLIKTRGQQVTLSCSPISGHRSVSWYQQTPGQGLQFLFEYFSETQRNKGNFPGRFSGRQFSNSRSEMNVSTLELGDSALYLCASSLTSGQNNSPLHFGNGTRLTVT.

The J gene is TRBJ1-2, the V gene TRBV9; TRBD1 matches at 10 bases. This CDR3 contains 14 residues. Losses at the gene ends were 3 bases for V and 6 bases for J; bases not matched to a gene: 5. Per the germline V gene, CDR1 is SGDLS and CDR2 is YYNGEE. In DNA, the CDR3 is TGTGCCAGCAGCGCGGGACAGGGGTTTGATGGCTACACCTTC. Protein: CASSAGQGFDGYTF.

This rearrangement joins TRBV7-2 to TRBJ1-2; D is ambiguous. The CDR3 totals 13 residues. Germline CDR1 SGHTA, CDR2 FQGNSA. The ends were cut back, 8 bases at V and 0 bases at J, with 10 bases in the middle. The CDR3 loop is CASQNPTNYGYTF. CDR3 bases: TGTGCCAGCCAGAACCCCACTAACTATGGCTACACCTTC.

The chain has TRBV4-3 and TRBJ2-1; 7 bases fit TRBD2. This CDR3 is built from 13 residues. Germline CDR1 LGHNA, CDR2 YSLEER. The J segment lost 12 bases and the V segment lost 3 bases, leaving 8 bases of the junction unmatched. The DNA of the CDR3 is TGCGCCAGCAGCCAGAGGGAGCGGGGTGGGCAGTTCTTC. It codes for CASSQRERGGQFF.

This chain uses TRBV7-6 with TRBJ1-1; D is ambiguous. CDR1 and CDR2 from the germline V gene are SGHVS and FNYEAQ. Trimming took off 4 bases at V and 1 base at J, with 7 bases between the two ends. This CDR3 has 13 amino acids. This CDR3 reads CASSSRPNTEAFF. For the CDR3, the DNA is TGTGCCAGCAGCTCTAGACCGAACACTGAAGCTTTCTTT.

The chain recombines TRBV28 with TRBJ2-3, with 11 positions matching TRBD2. Unmatched junction bases numbered 11, after V lost 6 bases and J lost 0 bases. CDR3 length: 18 amino acids. In germline, CDR1 is MDHEN, CDR2 SYDVKM. In nucleotides, the CDR3 is TGTGCCAGCAGCTTAAGGACTAGCGGGTCCACTAGCACAGATACGCAGTATTTT. Amino acids: CASSLRTSGSTSTDTQYF. The full variable domain, rest sourced from reference TRBV28 and TRBJ2-3, is DVKVTQSSRYLVKRTGEKVFLECVQDMDHENMFWYRQDPGLGLRLIYFSYDVKMKEKGDIPEGYSVSREKKERFSLILESASTNQTSMYLCASSLRTSGSTSTDTQYFGPGTRLTVL.

This rearrangement joins TRBV7-4 to TRBJ1-6; tentatively, D is TRBD1 (6 bases). In germline, CDR1 is SGHVT, CDR2 SQSDAQ. The CDR3 extends over 15 amino acids. V gave up 5 bases and J gave up 5 bases, with 13 bases separating them. The CDR3 sequence: CASSERQVHNSPLHF. The CDR3 DNA is TGTGCCAGCAGCGAACGACAGGTCCATAATTCACCCCTCCACTTT.

This clone was detected once. The genes are TRBV6-1 and TRBJ1-5; D perhaps matches TRBD1 (6 bases). Germline CDR1 is MNHNS and CDR2 is SASEGT. This CDR3 spans 12 amino acids. V was shortened by 6 bases and J by 12 bases, with 15 bases between the two germline ends. The CDR3 sequence is CASRAGEQLQHF. For the CDR3, the DNA is TGTGCCAGCAGGGCAGGGGAGCAACTCCAGCATTTT.

J is TRBJ1-3 and V is TRBV5-6, with D unresolved. The V gene's germline CDR1 is SGHDT and CDR2 YYEEEE. V lost 3 bases and J lost 0, with 10 bases in between. The CDR3 contains 15 residues. CDR3: CASSSDWGSGNTIYF. CDR3 bases: TGTGCCAGCAGCTCTGACTGGGGCTCTGGAAACACCATATATTTT.

The rearrangement uses TRBV28 and TRBJ1-1; D call uncertain. Germline V gives CDR1 MDHEN, CDR2 SYDVKM. This CDR3 region has 13 residues. V lost 5 bases and J lost 1, with 8 bases in between. The CDR3: CASSPRKNTEAFF. CDR3 DNA sequence: TGTGCCAGCAGTCCCCGAAAGAACACTGAAGCTTTCTTT. The variable domain in full, with the rest retrieved from reference TRBV28 and TRBJ1-1, is DVKVTQSSRYLVKRTGEKVFLECVQDMDHENMFWYRQDPGLGLRLIYFSYDVKMKEKGDIPEGYSVSREKKERFSLILESASTNQTSMYLCASSPRKNTEAFFGQGTRLTVV.

The J gene is TRBJ1-2, the V gene TRBV10-3; D unclear. Germline V gene lookup returns CDR1 ENHRY and CDR2 SYGVKD. Trimming left V 2 bases short and J 2 bases short, with 6 bases between. The length of the CDR3 is 13 residues. This chain's CDR3 is CAISEAGNYGYTF. In DNA, the CDR3 is TGTGCCATCAGTGAGGCAGGAAACTATGGCTACACCTTC.

This clone was observed a single time. The genes are TRBV5-5 and TRBJ2-5; possibly TRBD1 for D (6 bases). V dropped 2 bases and J dropped 1 base, with 15 bases sitting between them. The CDR3 length is 16 residues. Germline assignment: CDR1 SGHKS and CDR2 YYEKEE (reference sequence). The CDR3 DNA is TGTGCCAGCAGCTTTCGAGGGGGTCGGATCCAAGAGACCCAGTACTTC. Its translation: CASSFRGGRIQETQYF.

This CDR3 reads CASSLVMAGGSYEQYF. As DNA, the CDR3 is TGCGCCAGCAGCTTGGTTATGGCAGGGGGCAGCTACGAGCAGTACTTC. The gene calls are TRBV5-1 and TRBJ2-7; the match to TRBD1 covers 8 bases. Germline-derived CDR1 and CDR2 are SGHRS and YFSETQ. V lost 0 bases, J lost 3 bases, and 8 bases stayed unmatched. The length of the CDR3 is 16 residues.

For this clone: The germline gene is not matched at one end of the junction; a read error may be the cause. DNA of the CDR3: TGTGCCAGCAGCTTAGGCAGGGACTTC. Amino acids: CASSLGRDF. V is TRBV7-9 and J is TRBJ2-5, with D perhaps matching TRBD1 (5 bases). Germline values: CDR1 SEHNR, CDR2 FQNEAQ (reference sequence). The CDR3 sequence is 9 residues long.

The chain links TRBV29-1 to TRBJ2-5; 10 nucleotides agree with TRBD1. This CDR3 spans 14 amino acids. Germline CDR1 and CDR2: SQVTM and ANQGSEA. V trimming: 3 bases; J trimming: 5 bases; junction bases outside the gene matches: 6. CDR3 bases: TGCAGCGTTGAGGGGACAGGGGCGGTGGAGACCCAGTACTTC. Protein sequence: CSVEGTGAVETQYF.

The J gene is TRBJ2-7, the V gene TRBV19, with D maybe TRBD2 (7 bases). Germline CDR1 reads LNHDA; CDR2 reads SQIVND (reference sequence). The CDR3 spans 13 residues. V was trimmed by 3 bases and J by 6 bases, leaving 12 bases between them. The CDR3 is CASSIRGASEQYF. The CDR3, as DNA: TGTGCCAGTAGTATCCGGGGGGCCAGCGAGCAGTACTTC.

The chain joins TRBV5-6 to TRBJ2-7; weak D call: TRBD1 (5 bases). Trimming removed 2 bases at V and 1 base at J, with 13 bases between. CDR3 length: 15 amino acids. Germline loops: CDR1 SGHDT, CDR2 YYEEEE. The CDR3, as DNA: TGTGCCAGCAGCTTCTATCAGGGCTGGTCCTACGAGCAGTACTTC. Residues: CASSFYQGWSYEQYF.

This chain links TRBV6-6 with TRBJ2-4, with D perhaps matching TRBD2 (6 bases). Germline V gives CDR1 MNHNY, CDR2 SVGAGI (reference sequence). This CDR3 is built from 15 residues. The V end was cut by 8 bases, the J end by 0 bases, with 14 bases between. CDR3 residues: CASGEGTGAKNIQYF. In DNA, the CDR3 is TGTGCCAGCGGAGAAGGGACTGGAGCCAAAAACATTCAGTACTTC.

The chain couples TRBV6-6 to TRBJ2-7; D gene ambiguous. V was clipped by 2 bases and J by 3 bases, with 5 bases between them. Germline CDR1 reads MNHNY; CDR2 reads SVGAGI (reference sequence). This CDR3 has 12 amino acids. This chain's CDR3 is CASSYTHYEQYF. CDR3 nucleotides: TGTGCCAGCAGTTACACTCACTACGAGCAGTACTTC.